One and the same sample provided the 5 T cell receptor beta chains below, sequenced in a study of T cells in localized non-small cell lung cancer. Repertoires were generated with immunoSEQ multiplex PCR, while TCRdb's copy carries only in-frame clones and drops some. The sample has about 74,000 clones; approximately 84% are singletons. The sample here was peripheral blood, taken before any cancer treatment. The receptor source for this set is a female donor over 55 with stage I lung adenocarcinoma.

CDR3 nucleotides: TGTGCCAGCAACTATAGGGGGGACTACAATGAGCAGTTCTTC. This codes for CASNYRGDYNEQFF. The rearrangement links TRBV6-1 to TRBJ2-1; the D gene could be TRBD1 or TRBD2 (6 bases each). V was cut by 7 bases and J by 3 bases, with 13 bases left in between. This CDR3 has 14 residues. Germline CDR1 and CDR2: MNHNS and SASEGT.

The genes are TRBV13 and TRBJ2-1; D might be TRBD1 (6 bases). The ends were cut back, 3 bases at V and 9 bases at J, with 15 bases in the middle. The CDR3 length is 14 residues. The germline CDR1 and CDR2 sequences are PRHDT and FYEKMQ (reference sequence). The CDR3 DNA is TGTGCCAGCAGCTTGGGACAAGCGCATAGTGAGCAGTTCTTC. The encoded protein is CASSLGQAHSEQFF. Combining the CDR3 with reference TRBV13 and TRBJ2-1 gives the whole variable domain AAGVIQSPRHLIKEKRETATLKCYPIPRHDTVYWYQQGPGQDPQFLISFYEKMQSDKGSIPDRFSAQQFSDYHSELNMSSLELGDSALYFCASSLGQAHSEQFFGPGTRLTVL.

The gene calls are TRBV19 and TRBJ2-3; no clear D. Germline CDR1 reads LNHDA; CDR2 reads SQIVND (reference sequence). V lost 6 bases and J 3 bases, leaving 16 bases between the germline ends. The CDR3 has 15 amino acids. Here the CDR3 reads CASRLGAGSTDTQYF. The CDR3 coding sequence is TGTGCCAGTAGGCTTGGAGCAGGTAGTACAGATACGCAGTATTTT.

This chain joins TRBV9 and TRBJ1-3; D is unclear. CDR3 length: 15 residues. V was cut by 0 bases and J by 0 bases, with 7 bases left in between. Looked up from germline, CDR1 is SGDLS and CDR2 is YYNGEE. The CDR3 nucleotides read TGTGCCAGCAGCGTAGGAGTGATCTCTGGAAACACCATATATTTT. This gives the protein CASSVGVISGNTIYF.

V and J are TRBV11-2 and TRBJ1-5, with TRBD1 matching 7 bases. The CDR3 is 19 amino acids. Germline CDR1 SGHAT, CDR2 FQNNGV. After removal of 3 bases from V and 0 bases from J, the junction contained 14 bases not matched to a gene. CDR3 region: CASSLDRRETYSSNQPQHF. The CDR3 DNA sequence: TGTGCCAGCAGCTTGGACAGGCGGGAAACATATTCTAGCAATCAGCCCCAGCATTTT.